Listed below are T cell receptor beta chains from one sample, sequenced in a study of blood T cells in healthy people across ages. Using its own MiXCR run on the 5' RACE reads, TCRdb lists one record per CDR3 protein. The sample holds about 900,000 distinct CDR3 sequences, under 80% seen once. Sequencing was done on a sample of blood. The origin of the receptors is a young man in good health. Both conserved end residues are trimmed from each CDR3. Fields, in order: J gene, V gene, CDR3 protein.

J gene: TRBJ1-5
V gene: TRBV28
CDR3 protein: ASSLFELVSNQPQH

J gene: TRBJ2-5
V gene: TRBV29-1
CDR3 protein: SVFGQGVWETQY

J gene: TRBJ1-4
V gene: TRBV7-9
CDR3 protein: ASSQGQGKEKLF

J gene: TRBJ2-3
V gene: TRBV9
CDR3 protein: ASSVEGGKSTDTQY

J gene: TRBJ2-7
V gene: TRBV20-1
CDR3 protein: SARLPSSGAY

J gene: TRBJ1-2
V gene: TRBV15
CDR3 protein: ATSRDLDRAHGYT

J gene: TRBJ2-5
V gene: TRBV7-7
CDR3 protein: ASSLHRQETQY

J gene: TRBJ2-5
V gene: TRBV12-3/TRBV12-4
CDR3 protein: ASSLWRGGSETQY

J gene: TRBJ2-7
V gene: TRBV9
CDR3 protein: ASSATGASYEQY

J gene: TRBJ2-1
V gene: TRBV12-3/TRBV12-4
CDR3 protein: ASSLAGVHSYNEQF

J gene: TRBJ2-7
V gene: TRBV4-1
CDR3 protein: ASSQAPGTSGYEQY

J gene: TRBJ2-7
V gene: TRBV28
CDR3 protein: ASSSILAGGRNEQY

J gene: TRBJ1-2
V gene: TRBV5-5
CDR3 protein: ASSLGPAGASVYGYT

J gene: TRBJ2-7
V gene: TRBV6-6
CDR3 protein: ASSRHRGLYEQY

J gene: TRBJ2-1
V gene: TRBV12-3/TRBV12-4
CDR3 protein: ASSLVQGTGGGKGNNEQF

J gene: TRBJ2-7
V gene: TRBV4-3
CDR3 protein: ASSQAQRYYEQY

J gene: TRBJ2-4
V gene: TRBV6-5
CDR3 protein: ASSSLGQGNIQY

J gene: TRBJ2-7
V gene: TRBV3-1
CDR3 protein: ASSPTGGHEQY

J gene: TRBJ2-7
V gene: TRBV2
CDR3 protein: AGGTGNSYEQY

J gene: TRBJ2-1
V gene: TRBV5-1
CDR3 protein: ASSLGPGDEQF

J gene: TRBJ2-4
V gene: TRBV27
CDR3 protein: ASSSGFQLAKNIQY

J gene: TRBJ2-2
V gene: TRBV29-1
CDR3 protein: SVRTGQGNTGELF

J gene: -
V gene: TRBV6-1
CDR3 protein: ASSGLAASQETQY

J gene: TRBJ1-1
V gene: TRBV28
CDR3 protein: ASPPSGGDGTEAF

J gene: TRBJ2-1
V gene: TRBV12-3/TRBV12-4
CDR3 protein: AGSLNRWNEQF

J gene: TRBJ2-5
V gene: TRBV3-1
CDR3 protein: ASSQALRYRDQETQY

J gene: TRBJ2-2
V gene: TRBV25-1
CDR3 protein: ASSELWDTGELF

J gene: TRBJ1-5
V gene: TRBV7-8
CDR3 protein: ASSLEGPYSNQPQH

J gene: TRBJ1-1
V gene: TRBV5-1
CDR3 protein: ASSLGAREAF

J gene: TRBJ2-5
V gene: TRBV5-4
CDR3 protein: ASSLSSRVDETQY

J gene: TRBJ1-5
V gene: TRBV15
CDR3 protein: ATSFDRVNQPQH

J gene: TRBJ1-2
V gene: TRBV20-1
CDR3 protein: SASQVPSYGYT

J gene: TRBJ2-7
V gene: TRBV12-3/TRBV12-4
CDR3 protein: ASSARTAYEQY

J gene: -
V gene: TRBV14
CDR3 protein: ASRAGTAYEQY

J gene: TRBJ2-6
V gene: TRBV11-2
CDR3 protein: ASSLGIVTTGSGANVLT

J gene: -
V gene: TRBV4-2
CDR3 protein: ASSQVGWETQY

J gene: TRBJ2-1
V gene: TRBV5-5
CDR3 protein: ASSLSGPQLNEQF

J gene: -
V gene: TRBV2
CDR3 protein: ASREPGLAAYEQY

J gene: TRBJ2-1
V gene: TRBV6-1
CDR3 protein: ASSRDSPASGDEQF

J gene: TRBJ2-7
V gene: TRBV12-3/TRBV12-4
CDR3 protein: ASSFPRLAGGTYEQY

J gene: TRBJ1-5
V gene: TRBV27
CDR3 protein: ASSSISPKRDRGNQPQH

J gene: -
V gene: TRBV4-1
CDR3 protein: ASSQGLAGPWYEQY

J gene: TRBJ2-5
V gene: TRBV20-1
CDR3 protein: SAFPVQGAGETQY

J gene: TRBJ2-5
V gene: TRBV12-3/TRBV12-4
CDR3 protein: ASSLGQLLETQY

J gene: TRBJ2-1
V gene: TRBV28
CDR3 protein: ASSLTSGFDNEQF

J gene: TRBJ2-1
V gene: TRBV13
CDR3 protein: ASSLIERGTYNEQF

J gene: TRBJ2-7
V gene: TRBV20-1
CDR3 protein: SARVRSGYERY

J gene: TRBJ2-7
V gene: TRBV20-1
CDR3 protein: SARDINSYEQY

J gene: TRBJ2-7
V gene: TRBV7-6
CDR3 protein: ASSFSERTYEQY

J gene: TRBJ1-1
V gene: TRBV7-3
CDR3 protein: ASSPTVNTEAF